These 27 T cell receptor beta chains originate from one sample sequenced in a study of cytomegalovirus exposure and HLA in healthy donors. PCR used 60 Vbeta primers and 13 Jbeta primers. TCRdb's copy holds only in-frame clones and misses some; the assay was immunoSEQ multiplex PCR. Here the sample spans 150,000 to 200,000 clones, 65% to 80% being singletons. Sequenced material: PBMCs. The receptor source for this set is a man younger than 35 in good health and CMV-seropositive.

This clone was observed a few times. The chain joins TRBV4-1 to TRBJ2-1; TRBD2 aligns across 12 bases. The V segment lost 0 bases and the J segment 7 bases; nucleotides outside the gene matches: 4. The germline CDR1 and CDR2 sequences are MGHRA and YSYEKL. CDR3 length: 16 amino acids. In nucleotides, the CDR3 is TGCGCCAGCAGCCAAGAGCTAGCGGGAGGGCGGAATGAGCAGTTCTTC. Amino acids: CASSQELAGGRNEQFF.

The rearrangement links TRBV2 to TRBJ2-3, with 7 bases aligning to TRBD2. This CDR3 is built from 16 residues. Germline CDR1 and CDR2: SNHLY and FYNNEI. J was trimmed by 0 bases and V by 4 bases; bases with no gene match: 7. This CDR3 is CASSGTLAESTDTQYF. Written as DNA, the CDR3 is TGTGCCAGCAGTGGGACCCTAGCGGAAAGCACAGATACGCAGTATTTT.

The genes are TRBV5-1 and TRBJ1-1, with 12 bases identical to TRBD1. Looked up from germline, CDR1 is SGHRS and CDR2 is YFSETQ. Germline trimming cut 4 bases from V and 4 bases from J; bases unmatched to any gene: 2. The length of the CDR3 is 14 residues. CDR3 DNA: TGCGCCAGCAGCAAGGGACAGGGGGCCACTGAAGCTTTCTTT. Its translation is CASSKGQGATEAFF.

The chain uses TRBV7-2 and TRBJ1-6, with D possibly matching TRBD1 (6 bases). Germline V gene lookup returns CDR1 SGHTA and CDR2 FQGNSA. The CDR3 has 15 amino acids. The V end was cut by 2 bases, the J end by 11 bases, with 16 bases between. CDR3 region: CASSLRGSYIAPLHF. CDR3 DNA sequence: TGTGCCAGCAGCTTAAGGGGGTCGTATATAGCACCCCTCCACTTT.

This clone was seen more than once but under ten times. This chain's CDR3 is CASSLEAEQFF. For the CDR3, the DNA is TGCGCCAGCAGCTTGGAAGCTGAGCAGTTCTTC. The chain joins TRBV5-1 to TRBJ2-1; the D is unclear. Germline values: CDR1 SGHRS, CDR2 YFSETQ. The ends were cut back, 0 bases at V and 9 bases at J, with 4 bases in the middle. The length of the CDR3 is 11 residues.

The chain has TRBV19 and TRBJ1-5; TRBD1 matches 9 bases. Germline CDR1 is LNHDA and CDR2 is SQIVND (reference sequence). The CDR3 has 19 amino acids. V lost 1 base to trimming and J lost 7 bases; unmatched junction nucleotides: 17. CDR3 sequence reads: CASSIAGDRDHPGGQPQHF. CDR3 sequence (DNA): TGTGCCAGTAGTATAGCAGGGGACAGGGACCATCCGGGGGGACAGCCCCAGCATTTT.

This clone was seen once. The chain carries TRBV7-6 and TRBJ2-5, with 11 bases aligning to TRBD2. Trimming took 1 base from V and 0 from J; bases not matched to a gene: 7. Germline V gene lookup returns CDR1 SGHVS and CDR2 FNYEAQ. There are 18 residues in the CDR3. CDR3 residues: CASSLVLAGEHYQETQYF. For the CDR3, the DNA is TGTGCCAGCAGCTTAGTACTAGCGGGAGAGCATTACCAAGAGACCCAGTACTTC.

The chain links TRBV30 to TRBJ1-1; 7 nucleotides align to TRBD1. J gave up 1 base and V 0 bases, and 2 bases lay outside the gene matches. Germline V CDR1 and CDR2: GTSNPN, SVGIG (reference sequence). The CDR3 runs 14 residues. In nucleotides, the CDR3 is TGTGCCTGGAGTGTAGGGGACAGGAACACTGAAGCTTTCTTT. It translates to CAWSVGDRNTEAFF.

The table lists this clone with a few counts. The chain employs TRBV5-1 and TRBJ2-1, with TRBD2 matching over 9 bases. The CDR3 contains 15 residues. V was pared by 4 bases and J by 0 bases, with 2 bases of the junction left unmatched. The V gene's germline CDR1 is SGHRS and CDR2 YFSETQ. The CDR3 coding sequence is TGCGCCAGCAGCGGGACTAGCTCCTCCTACAATGAGCAGTTCTTC. Protein: CASSGTSSSYNEQFF.

The chain combines TRBV27 with TRBJ1-3; D gene uncertain. The ends were cut back, 6 bases at V and 0 bases at J, with 6 bases in the middle. CDR3 size: 13 residues. The germline V gene encodes CDR1 MNHEY and CDR2 SMNVEV (reference sequence). CDR3 sequence: CASSQLSGNTIYF. Written as DNA, the CDR3 is TGTGCCAGCAGCCAACTCTCTGGAAACACCATATATTTT.

This clone came up a few times. The genes are TRBV11-3 and TRBJ2-3; tentative D call: TRBD1 (6 bases). The CDR3 runs to 15 residues. Germline CDR1 reads SGHNT; CDR2 reads YENEEA. V was shortened by 5 bases and J by 3 bases, with 15 bases between the two germline ends. CDR3 bases: TGTGCCAGCAGCCAACAGGGAATGACGACAGATACGCAGTATTTT. Translating gives CASSQQGMTTDTQYF.

This chain links TRBV5-1 with TRBJ2-7, with 10 bases aligning to TRBD2. The J segment lost 7 bases and the V segment lost 0 bases, leaving 10 bases of the junction unmatched. Germline CDR1 is SGHRS and CDR2 is YFSETQ. This CDR3 region has 16 residues. CDR3 residues: CASSLGGGTSAEEQYV. The CDR3 DNA follows: TGCGCCAGCAGCTTGGGGGGTGGGACTAGCGCCGAGGAGCAGTACGTC.

This clone is classed as medium-sized. This sequence joins TRBV6-1 and TRBJ2-5; no firm D call. The CDR3 is 13 amino acids. The germline V gene encodes CDR1 MNHNS and CDR2 SASEGT. Trimming pared 3 bases from V and 2 bases from J, leaving 7 bases between. Here the CDR3 DNA reads TGTGCCAGCAGTGAGCACCAGCAAGAGACCCAGTACTTC. This sequence encodes CASSEHQQETQYF.

The J gene is TRBJ1-1, the V gene TRBV5-5, with 7 bases that match TRBD1. The length of the CDR3 is 14 residues. Germline V gene data show CDR1 as SGHKS and CDR2 as YYEKEE (reference sequence). The ends lost 3 bases at V and 8 bases at J; junction bases unmatched: 10. CDR3 nucleotides: TGTGCCAGCAGCTCAACAGGGGTTGGCGACGAAGCTTTCTTT. Translated, it gives CASSSTGVGDEAFF.

This clone has a handful of counts. The chain couples TRBV4-1 to TRBJ2-6, with D possibly being TRBD2 (5 bases). This CDR3 spans 17 amino acids. V was trimmed by 0 bases and J by 4 bases, leaving 13 bases between them. Looked up from germline, CDR1 is MGHRA and CDR2 is YSYEKL. This CDR3 is CASSQEVRVTGANVLTF. Here the CDR3 DNA reads TGCGCCAGCAGCCAAGAAGTGAGGGTGACGGGGGCCAACGTCCTGACTTTC.

A few counts support this clone. The junction shows a germline mismatch at one end, possibly a read error. The J gene is TRBJ2-1, the V gene TRBV6-6; 10 bases map to TRBD2. The germline CDR1 and CDR2 sequences are MNHNY and SVGAGI (reference sequence). This CDR3 region has 12 residues. CDR3 in amino acids: CASSEVAGGGVF. CDR3 bases: TGTGCCAGCAGTGAGGTAGCGGGGGGTGGGGTCTTC.

The gene calls are TRBV5-5 and TRBJ1-5; D is perhaps TRBD1 (5 bases). CDR1 SGHKS and CDR2 YYEKEE come from the germline V gene (reference sequence). The V end lost 0 bases, the J end lost 6 bases, and 13 bases lay between the germline ends. The CDR3 length is 15 residues. In nucleotides, the CDR3 is TGTGCCAGCAGCTTGGTGGGGGAGGGAGGTCAGCCCCAGCATTTT. Its protein is CASSLVGEGGQPQHF.

A few counts support this clone. This rearrangement joins TRBV10-3 to TRBJ2-3; 10 nucleotides match TRBD2. J gave up 14 bases and V 7 bases, and 12 bases lay outside the gene matches. CDR1 and CDR2 from the germline V gene are ENHRY and SYGVKD. The CDR3 contains 13 residues. The CDR3: CAITPQEAGGRYF. For the CDR3, the DNA is TGTGCCATCACCCCCCAGGAAGCGGGAGGGCGGTATTTT.

The V call is TRBV6-5, the J call TRBJ1-3; D gene uncertain. Trimming removed 4 bases from V and 0 bases from J, with 10 bases in between. The CDR3 spans 15 residues. Germline V gene sequence: CDR1 MNHEY, CDR2 SVGAGI. CDR3 DNA sequence: TGTGCCAGCAGTTCGACTGCGAGCTCTGGAAACACCATATATTTT. Protein product: CASSSTASSGNTIYF.

The chain carries TRBV7-8 and TRBJ2-3, with 10 bases lining up with TRBD2. CDR1 is SGHVS and CDR2 is FQNEAQ in the germline V gene. The V and J ends lost 4 bases and 6 bases, in that order; junction bases with no gene match: 7. The CDR3 sequence is 15 residues long. DNA for the CDR3: TGTGCCAGCAGCTATTATAGCGGGGGGAGGGATACGCAGTATTTT. Protein product: CASSYYSGGRDTQYF.

As concerns this clone: The sample contains more than one DNA sequence encoding this CDR3. The rearrangement uses TRBV6-1 and TRBJ2-7; D possibly corresponds to TRBD2 (5 bases). The length of the CDR3 is 13 residues. Trimming took 6 bases from V and 6 from J, leaving 15 bases between them. Germline CDR1 is MNHNS and CDR2 is SASEGT. The CDR3 bases are TGTGCCAGCAGCGCCGGGCCCAGCGGCGAGCAGTACGTC. This encodes CASSAGPSGEQYV.

The table lists this clone with a few counts. The gene calls are TRBV5-6 and TRBJ2-3; no definite D call. V was trimmed by 4 bases and J by 1 base, leaving 10 bases between them. CDR1 and CDR2 (germline): SGHDT, YYEEEE. The CDR3 contains 14 residues. The CDR3 DNA sequence: TGTGCCAGCAGCGTCGTTAGAGGCACAGATACGCAGTATTTT. This codes for CASSVVRGTDTQYF.

This chain connects TRBV10-1 to TRBJ2-4; 8 positions agree with TRBD1. The CDR3 loop spans 13 amino acids. Germline CDR1 WNHNN, CDR2 SYGVQD (reference sequence). With V trimmed by 5 bases and J by 7 bases, 4 bases remained unmatched. The DNA of the CDR3 is TGCGCCAGCAGTCAGGGGGCGGGTAACATTCAGTACTTC. It translates to CASSQGAGNIQYF.

The chain is built from TRBV28 and TRBJ1-4; D is ambiguous. Germline CDR1 reads MDHEN; CDR2 reads SYDVKM. Trimming removed 5 bases from V and 0 bases from J, with 7 bases in between. This CDR3 has 14 residues. The CDR3 is CASSTQATNEKLFF. CDR3 DNA sequence: TGTGCCAGCAGTACCCAGGCAACTAATGAAAAACTGTTTTTT. Together with reference TRBV28 and TRBJ1-4, the CDR3 gives the full variable domain: DVKVTQSSRYLVKRTGEKVFLECVQDMDHENMFWYRQDPGLGLRLIYFSYDVKMKEKGDIPEGYSVSREKKERFSLILESASTNQTSMYLCASSTQATNEKLFFGSGTQLSVL.

The chain uses TRBV6-5 and TRBJ2-7; a possible D gene is TRBD2 (5 bases). In germline, CDR1 is MNHEY, CDR2 SVGAGI. Trimming took off 5 bases at V and 3 bases at J, with 14 bases between the two ends. The CDR3 sequence is 14 residues long. CDR3 DNA: TGTGCCAGCAGTAAAGGACGGGGAGACTACGAGCAGTACGTC. This encodes CASSKGRGDYEQYV.

The sample holds a few counts of this clone. In DNA form, the CDR3 reads TGTGCCAGCAGTCTTAGCGGGGGTTACCCAGATACGCAGTATTTT. Amino acids: CASSLSGGYPDTQYF. V gene TRBV28 combines with J gene TRBJ2-3; 9 nucleotides agree with TRBD2. J gave up 4 bases and V 5 bases, and 7 bases lay outside the gene matches. The CDR3 consists of 15 residues. From germline, CDR1 is MDHEN and CDR2 SYDVKM.

V gene TRBV2 combines with J gene TRBJ1-5, with D perhaps TRBD1 (6 bases). The CDR3 runs to 16 residues. Deletions cut 7 bases from V and 0 bases from J, with 16 bases between. Germline CDR1 SNHLY, CDR2 FYNNEI. CDR3 in DNA: TGTGCCAGCACGCCCAGGGGAAGTTATAGCAATCAGCCCCAGCATTTT. It is translated as CASTPRGSYSNQPQHF.